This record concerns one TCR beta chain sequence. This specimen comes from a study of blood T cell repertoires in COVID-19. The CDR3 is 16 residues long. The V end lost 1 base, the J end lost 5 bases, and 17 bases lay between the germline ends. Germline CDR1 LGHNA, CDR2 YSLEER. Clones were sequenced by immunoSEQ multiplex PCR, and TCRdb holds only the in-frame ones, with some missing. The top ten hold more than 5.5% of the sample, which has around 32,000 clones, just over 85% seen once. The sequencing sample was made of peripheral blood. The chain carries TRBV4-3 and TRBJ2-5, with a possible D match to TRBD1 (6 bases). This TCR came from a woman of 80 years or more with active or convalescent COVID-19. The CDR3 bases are TGCGCCAGCAGCCAAGGAGTCGGCAGGGGTGGGGAGACCCAGTACTTC. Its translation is CASSQGVGRGGETQYF.